These T cell receptor beta chains were read from a single sample in a study of PD-1 blockade in classical Hodgkin lymphoma. The table came from immunoSEQ multiplex PCR; TCRdb's copy has only in-frame clones and leaves some out. The repertoire holds some 60,000 clones, about nine tenths seen once, with approximately 9.7% in the top ten. The source was peripheral blood mononuclear cells (PBMCs), collected at baseline. Receptor source: a human donor with classical Hodgkin lymphoma. Both conserved end residues are part of each CDR3. The order of the fields is D gene, V gene, J gene, clone size, CDR3 DNA, CDR3 protein. D genes are given only for firm matches. A row's size may be missing; if present it is once, few, many or a size class.

d_gene: .
v_gene: TRBV7-9
j_gene: TRBJ1-1
abundance: few
CDR3nt: .
CDR3aa: CASSWGTGSVFF

d_gene: .
v_gene: TRBV21-1
j_gene: TRBJ2-4
abundance: .
CDR3nt: TGTGCCAGCAGCAAAGGGCTTCTAGCCAAAAACATTCAGTACTTC
CDR3aa: CASSKGLLAKNIQYF

d_gene: .
v_gene: TRBV19
j_gene: TRBJ2-4
abundance: .
CDR3nt: TGTGCCAGTAGTATAGGGTTTGGAGCCAAAAACATTCAGTACTTC
CDR3aa: CASSIGFGAKNIQYF

d_gene: .
v_gene: TRBV28
j_gene: TRBJ1-1
abundance: once
CDR3nt: TGTGCCAGCAGTTTTTGGGGGACTGAAGCTTTCTTT
CDR3aa: CASSFWGTEAFF

d_gene: .
v_gene: TRBV5-1
j_gene: TRBJ1-4
abundance: .
CDR3nt: TGCGCCAGCAGCGATGCCGGGCGCGCGGGGGAAAAACTGTTTTTT
CDR3aa: CASSDAGRAGEKLFF

d_gene: .
v_gene: TRBV2
j_gene: TRBJ1-2
abundance: medium-sized
CDR3nt: TGTGCCGGAGGGGACGGGATCGCGACTAACTATGGCTACACCTTC
CDR3aa: CAGGDGIATNYGYTF

d_gene: TRBD1
v_gene: TRBV27
j_gene: TRBJ2-4
abundance: .
CDR3nt: TGTGCCAGCAGTTTATCGGGGGACAGGGGTTCCTTAGCCAAAAACATTCAGTACTTC
CDR3aa: CASSLSGDRGSLAKNIQYF

d_gene: TRBD1
v_gene: TRBV28
j_gene: TRBJ2-2
abundance: .
CDR3nt: TGTGCCAGCAGTCAACCCCCCGGGACAGAGAACACCGGGGAGCTGTTTTTT
CDR3aa: CASSQPPGTENTGELFF

d_gene: .
v_gene: TRBV6-5
j_gene: TRBJ2-5
abundance: .
CDR3nt: TGTGCCAGCACTTTCCCAGGGGGGGTAGAGACCCAGTACTTC
CDR3aa: CASTFPGGVETQYF

d_gene: .
v_gene: TRBV6-1
j_gene: TRBJ2-7
abundance: once
CDR3nt: TGTGCCAGCAGGGATCTGCAGCAGTACTTC
CDR3aa: CASRDLQQYF

d_gene: .
v_gene: TRBV7-6
j_gene: TRBJ1-5
abundance: once
CDR3nt: TGTGCCAGCAGCCAGGGGTGGGGGGGCAATCAGCCCCAGCATTTT
CDR3aa: CASSQGWGGNQPQHF

d_gene: .
v_gene: TRBV15
j_gene: TRBJ2-2
abundance: .
CDR3nt: TGTGCCACCAGCAGAGATCTAGGGGCAGGGGAGCTGTTTTTT
CDR3aa: CATSRDLGAGELFF

d_gene: TRBD2
v_gene: TRBV11-2
j_gene: TRBJ2-2
abundance: .
CDR3nt: TGTGCCAGCAGCCCGGGACTAGTAAACACCGGGGAGCTGTTTTTT
CDR3aa: CASSPGLVNTGELFF

d_gene: TRBD1
v_gene: TRBV28
j_gene: TRBJ1-3
abundance: .
CDR3nt: TGTGCCAGCAGTAAGGACAGGGGAGGGTACACCATATATTTT
CDR3aa: CASSKDRGGYTIYF

d_gene: TRBD2
v_gene: TRBV11-2
j_gene: TRBJ2-7
abundance: .
CDR3nt: TGTGCCAGCAGCCCCCAGACTAGCGGGAGTGGCTACGAGCAGTACTTC
CDR3aa: CASSPQTSGSGYEQYF

d_gene: TRBD1
v_gene: TRBV4-1
j_gene: TRBJ2-7
abundance: .
CDR3nt: TGCGCCAGCAGCCAGAATTCGGGGACAGGGTACTACGAGCAGTACTTC
CDR3aa: CASSQNSGTGYYEQYF

d_gene: TRBD1
v_gene: TRBV7-3
j_gene: TRBJ2-2
abundance: .
CDR3nt: TGTGCCAGCAGCTCCGGGACAGCGGACACCGGGGAGCTGTTTTTT
CDR3aa: CASSSGTADTGELFF

d_gene: .
v_gene: TRBV4-2
j_gene: TRBJ1-5
abundance: .
CDR3nt: TGTGCCAGCAGCCAAGTTTGGCAGACGAATCAGCCCCAGCATTTT
CDR3aa: CASSQVWQTNQPQHF

d_gene: TRBD2
v_gene: TRBV27
j_gene: TRBJ2-5
abundance: .
CDR3nt: TGTGCCAGCAGTTTATACGGAGCTAGCGGGAGAGTAGAGACCCAGTACTTC
CDR3aa: CASSLYGASGRVETQYF

d_gene: .
v_gene: TRBV27
j_gene: TRBJ2-5
abundance: .
CDR3nt: TGTGCCAGCAGTCCCAGAGACCAAGAGACCCAGTACTTC
CDR3aa: CASSPRDQETQYF

d_gene: .
v_gene: TRBV7-8
j_gene: TRBJ2-3
abundance: .
CDR3nt: TGTGCCAGCAGCTTTCGGGGGCCTTTAGCGAAGAGCACAGATACGCAGTATTTT
CDR3aa: CASSFRGPLAKSTDTQYF

d_gene: .
v_gene: TRBV21-1
j_gene: TRBJ2-7
abundance: .
CDR3nt: TGTGCCAGCAGCAAAGCACGCGACCCCATCTACGAGCAGTACTTC
CDR3aa: CASSKARDPIYEQYF

d_gene: .
v_gene: TRBV6-6
j_gene: TRBJ2-5
abundance: few
CDR3nt: TGTGCCAGCAGTTACCAACTCAGCAGTGAGACCCAGTACTTC
CDR3aa: CASSYQLSSETQYF

d_gene: .
v_gene: TRBV30
j_gene: TRBJ2-2
abundance: .
CDR3nt: TGTGCCTGGACTACGACAGCCAGCACCGGGGAGCTGTTTTTT
CDR3aa: CAWTTTASTGELFF

d_gene: .
v_gene: TRBV13
j_gene: TRBJ1-1
abundance: .
CDR3nt: TGTGCCAGCAGCTTAGGTTTCGGGGTACCCGTCTTT
CDR3aa: CASSLGFGVPVF

d_gene: .
v_gene: TRBV19
j_gene: TRBJ2-1
abundance: .
CDR3nt: TGTGCCAGTAGTTTGGGACTCGCGGGTTCCTACAATGAGCAGTTCTTC
CDR3aa: CASSLGLAGSYNEQFF

d_gene: TRBD1
v_gene: TRBV14
j_gene: TRBJ1-5
abundance: .
CDR3nt: TGTGCCACCAACTGGGGGACAGGGCTTAGATATAGCAATCAGCCCCAGCATTTT
CDR3aa: CATNWGTGLRYSNQPQHF

d_gene: .
v_gene: TRBV6-1
j_gene: TRBJ2-3
abundance: .
CDR3nt: TGTGCCAGCAGTGAAGTGGGGAATTGGGGCACAGATACGCAGTATTTT
CDR3aa: CASSEVGNWGTDTQYF

d_gene: TRBD1
v_gene: TRBV5-1
j_gene: TRBJ2-2
abundance: .
CDR3nt: TGCGCCAGCAGCTTGGTGGAGACAGGGGCTCACACCGGGGAGCTGTTTTTT
CDR3aa: CASSLVETGAHTGELFF

d_gene: TRBD1
v_gene: TRBV6-6
j_gene: TRBJ1-2
abundance: .
CDR3nt: TGTGCCAGCAGCCCCGGGACAGGGAAAGGCTACACCTTC
CDR3aa: CASSPGTGKGYTF

d_gene: TRBD2
v_gene: TRBV19
j_gene: TRBJ2-1
abundance: .
CDR3nt: TGTGCCAGTAGTGAAGTAGCGGGGGGACACAATGAGCAGTTCTTC
CDR3aa: CASSEVAGGHNEQFF

d_gene: TRBD1
v_gene: TRBV11-2
j_gene: TRBJ2-7
abundance: .
CDR3nt: TGTGCCAGCAACGGAGACGGGGACAGGGTCATCTACGAGCAGTACTTC
CDR3aa: CASNGDGDRVIYEQYF

d_gene: TRBD2
v_gene: TRBV18
j_gene: TRBJ2-3
abundance: once
CDR3nt: TGTGCCAGCTCACCACTGGCGGGAGTCAGCACAGATACGCAGTATTTT
CDR3aa: CASSPLAGVSTDTQYF

d_gene: .
v_gene: TRBV27
j_gene: TRBJ2-5
abundance: few
CDR3nt: TGTGCCAGCAGTTTATCTTCGGGGGGCGTGGAGACCCAGTACTTC
CDR3aa: CASSLSSGGVETQYF

d_gene: TRBD1
v_gene: TRBV5-8
j_gene: TRBJ2-5
abundance: .
CDR3nt: TGTGCCAGCGAGCAGGGGGCGGACGTGGAGGTGACCCAGTACTTC
CDR3aa: CASEQGADVEVTQYF

d_gene: .
v_gene: TRBV6-5
j_gene: TRBJ1-1
abundance: .
CDR3nt: TGTGCCAGCAGTTACGGGTTTGAAGCTTTCTTT
CDR3aa: CASSYGFEAFF

d_gene: .
v_gene: TRBV4-1
j_gene: TRBJ2-3
abundance: .
CDR3nt: TGCGCCAGCAGCCAATCGCTGACCCCGGGCTCCAGCACAGATACGCAGTATTTT
CDR3aa: CASSQSLTPGSSTDTQYF

d_gene: .
v_gene: TRBV2
j_gene: TRBJ2-6
abundance: .
CDR3nt: TGTGCCAGCAGTGAAGAGGGGTGGGGGAACTCTGGGGCCAACGTCCTGACTTTC
CDR3aa: CASSEEGWGNSGANVLTF

d_gene: TRBD1
v_gene: TRBV6-5
j_gene: TRBJ2-5
abundance: .
CDR3nt: TGTGCCAGCAGTTCCCTCCGGGACAGGGGTCAAGAGACCCAGTACTTC
CDR3aa: CASSSLRDRGQETQYF

d_gene: .
v_gene: TRBV7-3
j_gene: TRBJ2-3
abundance: .
CDR3nt: TGTGCCAGCAGCTCCAAGTTTACAGATACGCAGTATTTT
CDR3aa: CASSSKFTDTQYF

d_gene: .
v_gene: TRBV28
j_gene: TRBJ2-7
abundance: .
CDR3nt: TGTGCCAGCAGGGGGTGGGGGGCAAGCCCAGCCTACGAGCAGTACTTC
CDR3aa: CASRGWGASPAYEQYF

d_gene: TRBD1
v_gene: TRBV4-1
j_gene: TRBJ1-4
abundance: .
CDR3nt: TGCGCCAGCAGCCCACGACAGGGTTGGGAAAAACTGTTTTTT
CDR3aa: CASSPRQGWEKLFF

d_gene: TRBD2
v_gene: TRBV7-9
j_gene: TRBJ2-4
abundance: .
CDR3nt: TGTGCCAGCAGCTTATTAGTGGGAGGGCCAGCGCCCATTCAGTACTTC
CDR3aa: CASSLLVGGPAPIQYF

d_gene: .
v_gene: TRBV5-5
j_gene: TRBJ1-6
abundance: .
CDR3nt: TGTGCCAGCAGCTTGGTCCAGGAAGACTCACCCCTCCACTTT
CDR3aa: CASSLVQEDSPLHF

d_gene: .
v_gene: TRBV7-9
j_gene: TRBJ2-7
abundance: .
CDR3nt: TGTGCCAGCAGCTTAGTTGGACAGGAGGGGATATACGAGCAGTACTTC
CDR3aa: CASSLVGQEGIYEQYF

d_gene: .
v_gene: TRBV7-9
j_gene: TRBJ1-2
abundance: once
CDR3nt: TGTGCCAGCGGGACCTATGGCTACACCTTC
CDR3aa: CASGTYGYTF

d_gene: TRBD2
v_gene: TRBV28
j_gene: TRBJ2-3
abundance: .
CDR3nt: TGTGCCAGCAGCGAGGGACTAGCGAGGCGCTCAGATACGCAGTATTTT
CDR3aa: CASSEGLARRSDTQYF

d_gene: .
v_gene: TRBV5-6
j_gene: TRBJ1-1
abundance: .
CDR3nt: TGTGCCACCCCCCCCCGGCCAGGATGGCTTGAAGCTTTCTTT
CDR3aa: CATPPRPGWLEAFF

d_gene: TRBD1
v_gene: TRBV19
j_gene: TRBJ2-5
abundance: .
CDR3nt: TGTGCCAGTAGTATTGACAGGGGCCAAGAGACCCAGTACTTC
CDR3aa: CASSIDRGQETQYF

d_gene: .
v_gene: TRBV7-8
j_gene: TRBJ1-3
abundance: .
CDR3nt: TGTGCCAGCAGCTTAGTAAACACCATATATTTT
CDR3aa: CASSLVNTIYF

d_gene: .
v_gene: TRBV30
j_gene: TRBJ2-7
abundance: .
CDR3nt: TGTGCCTGGAGGGGGACAGGGAAACTAGCGGGACCCTACGAGCAGTACTTC
CDR3aa: CAWRGTGKLAGPYEQYF

d_gene: TRBD1
v_gene: TRBV9
j_gene: TRBJ2-1
abundance: .
CDR3nt: TGTGCCAGCAGCGAAGAGGGGGGACAGGGCTATGAGCAGTTCTTC
CDR3aa: CASSEEGGQGYEQFF

d_gene: TRBD2
v_gene: TRBV10-3
j_gene: TRBJ2-1
abundance: .
CDR3nt: TGTGCCATCAGAGATAGCGGGAGCTCCTACAATGAGCAGTTCTTC
CDR3aa: CAIRDSGSSYNEQFF

d_gene: .
v_gene: TRBV2
j_gene: TRBJ2-7
abundance: .
CDR3nt: TGTGCCAGCAGTGAAATAGGGACACTCATCGCCTACGAGCAGTACTTC
CDR3aa: CASSEIGTLIAYEQYF

d_gene: .
v_gene: TRBV4-2
j_gene: TRBJ2-5
abundance: .
CDR3nt: TGTGCCAGCAGCCAGTCAGGCGGGGTGCGAGAGACCCAGTACTTC
CDR3aa: CASSQSGGVRETQYF

d_gene: .
v_gene: TRBV30
j_gene: TRBJ2-1
abundance: .
CDR3nt: TGTGCCTGGAGTGGAGGGGAAAGCTCCTACAATGAGCAGTTCTTC
CDR3aa: CAWSGGESSYNEQFF

d_gene: TRBD1
v_gene: TRBV5-1
j_gene: TRBJ1-4
abundance: .
CDR3nt: TGCGCCAGCAGCCCGACAGGGGGCGCGTATGAAAAACTGTTTTTT
CDR3aa: CASSPTGGAYEKLFF

d_gene: TRBD2
v_gene: TRBV5-6
j_gene: TRBJ2-1
abundance: .
CDR3nt: TGTGCCAGCAGCCCCGCCCCCTTTAGCGGGAGTGGTTTCAATGAGCAGTTCTTC
CDR3aa: CASSPAPFSGSGFNEQFF

d_gene: TRBD1
v_gene: TRBV13
j_gene: TRBJ1-5
abundance: .
CDR3nt: TGTGCCAGCAGCTTAGGGCCCACAGGGGGAGGGCCCGGGGCCCAGCATTTT
CDR3aa: CASSLGPTGGGPGAQHF

d_gene: TRBD2
v_gene: TRBV10-3
j_gene: TRBJ2-7
abundance: few
CDR3nt: TGTGCCACCAAGCACCCGGCGGGAGGGGGAGAGCAGTACTTC
CDR3aa: CATKHPAGGGEQYF